This is a list of T cell receptor beta chains from one sample in a study of cytomegalovirus exposure and HLA in healthy donors. TCRdb keeps only in-frame clones here, not all; method: immunoSEQ multiplex PCR. This repertoire shows some 160,000 clones, 80% to 90% found once; its top ten account for roughly 2.1%. Material for sequencing was PBMCs. The receptors here all came from a man aged 18 to 29 in good health and CMV-seronegative. Each CDR3 is given with its conserved first and last residue. The D gene is left open where the match is weak. Only part of the rows carry a size: once, few, many, or a class if the clone is expanded.

d_call	j_call	clone_size	v_call	cdr3_aa	cdr3_nt
.	TRBJ1-1	.	TRBV7-6	CASSAETVNTEAFF	TGTGCCAGCAGCGCCGAGACAGTCAACACTGAAGCTTTCTTT
TRBD1	TRBJ2-6	.	TRBV5-1	CASSPGTGWHGANVLTF	TGCGCCAGCAGCCCGGGGACAGGGTGGCACGGGGCCAACGTCCTGACTTTC
.	TRBJ1-3	.	TRBV19	CASRVRGTRGNTIYF	TGTGCCAGTAGAGTTCGGGGGACGCGAGGAAACACCATATATTTT
.	TRBJ2-7	.	TRBV27	CASSRAAWVTREQYF	TGTGCCAGCAGCCGGGCGGCATGGGTCACTAGGGAGCAGTACTTC
.	TRBJ2-1	.	TRBV7-8	CASSSGQGGSYNEQFF	TGTGCCAGCAGTTCCGGGCAGGGTGGCTCCTACAATGAGCAGTTCTTC
TRBD1	TRBJ1-5	.	TRBV6-7	CAAPFPYRGSNQPQHF	TGTGCCGCCCCCTTCCCCTACAGGGGGAGCAATCAGCCCCAGCATTTT
.	TRBJ2-1	few	TRBV19	CASSIDWSGSEQFF	TGTGCCAGTAGTATAGATTGGTCTGGGAGTGAGCAGTTCTTC
.	TRBJ1-1	.	TRBV11-2	CASSLWASEAFF	TGTGCCAGCAGCTTATGGGCTTCTGAAGCTTTCTTT
TRBD1	TRBJ2-7	.	TRBV7-9	CASSLGRGLDEQYF	TGTGCCAGCAGCTTAGGCAGGGGGCTAGACGAGCAGTACTTC
.	TRBJ2-1	few	TRBV14	CASSLRAAGQYGDEQFF	TGTGCCAGCAGCCTCCGCGCGGCGGGGCAGTACGGCGATGAGCAGTTCTTC
TRBD2	TRBJ2-1	.	TRBV11-2	CASSPGTSGRGEQFF	TGTGCCAGCAGCCCTGGGACTAGCGGGAGGGGTGAGCAGTTCTTC
.	TRBJ1-2	once	TRBV28	CASSLNRAYYGYTF	TGTGCCAGCAGTCTAAACAGGGCGTACTATGGCTACACCTTC
.	TRBJ2-2	.	TRBV7-2	CASRLGASNTGELFF	TGTGCCAGCAGGCTAGGGGCGTCGAACACCGGGGAGCTGTTTTTT
.	TRBJ1-1	.	TRBV7-9	CSSSFGALTGPRMNTEAFF	TGTTCCAGCAGCTTTGGGGCCTTGACAGGTCCTCGAATGAACACTGAAGCTTTCTTT
.	TRBJ1-4	few	TRBV29-1	CSVEGRGEKLFF	TGCAGCGTTGAGGGCCGAGGGGAAAAACTGTTTTTT
.	TRBJ2-1	once	TRBV7-9	CASSPDRGSYNEQFF	TGTGCCAGCAGCCCTGACCGAGGCTCCTACAATGAGCAGTTCTTC
.	TRBJ2-2	.	TRBV4-1	CASSQEEGRNTGELFF	TGCGCCAGCAGCCAAGAGGAGGGCAGGAACACCGGGGAGCTGTTTTTT
TRBD1	TRBJ2-7	.	TRBV28	CASSLWADRGHGYF	TGTGCCAGCAGTTTATGGGCGGACAGGGGGCACGGGTACTTC
.	TRBJ2-7	.	TRBV19	CASSPHPSSYEQYF	TGTGCCAGTAGTCCGCACCCGAGCTCCTACGAGCAGTACTTC
.	TRBJ1-2	.	TRBV6-5	CASSYSTQGLDGYTF	TGTGCCAGCAGTTACTCGACTCAGGGACTGGACGGCTACACCTTC
.	TRBJ2-5	.	TRBV5-4	CASTTGRGGETQYF	TGTGCCAGCACCACAGGGAGGGGAGGAGAGACCCAGTACTTC
.	TRBJ1-4	once	TRBV5-1	CASSETATNEKLFF	TGCGCCAGCAGCGAGACAGCAACTAATGAAAAACTGTTTTTT
TRBD1	TRBJ1-3	.	TRBV7-9	CVSSRYRGGSGNTIYF	TGTGTCAGCAGCCGTTACAGGGGAGGATCTGGAAACACCATATATTTT
TRBD1	TRBJ1-1	.	TRBV15	CATSADSGGGTEAFF	TGTGCCACCAGCGCCGACTCAGGGGGCGGCACTGAAGCTTTCTTT
TRBD2	TRBJ2-2	.	TRBV6-1	CASCRGVTGELFF	TGTGCCAGCTGCCGGGGGGTGACCGGGGAGCTGTTTTTT
.	TRBJ2-5	.	TRBV4-1	CASSQDSGPSETQYF	TGCGCCAGCAGCCAAGATAGCGGCCCCTCAGAGACCCAGTACTTC
TRBD1	TRBJ1-1	few	TRBV5-4	CASSLDRGHTEAFF	TGTGCCAGCAGCTTGGACAGGGGGCATACTGAAGCTTTCTTT
TRBD1	TRBJ2-7	once	TRBV7-2	CASSLSQGADEQYF	TGTGCCAGCAGCCTCTCGCAGGGGGCCGACGAGCAGTACTTC
.	TRBJ2-7	.	TRBV25-1	CASSDSQGPYEQYF	TGTGCCAGCAGCGATTCCCAGGGGCCTTACGAGCAGTACTTC
TRBD2	TRBJ2-4	once	TRBV18	CASSPRTSGGAGAKNIQYF	TGTGCCAGCTCACCAAGGACTAGCGGGGGGGCCGGGGCCAAAAACATTCAGTACTTC
.	TRBJ2-7	.	TRBV7-2	CASSLGQAFYEQYF	TGTGCCAGCAGCTTAGGCCAGGCCTTCTACGAGCAGTACTTC
.	TRBJ1-5	.	TRBV4-1	CASSPDSGQPQHF	TGCGCCAGCAGCCCGGACAGTGGACAGCCCCAGCATTTT
TRBD1	TRBJ2-7	.	TRBV15	CATSRDPQGAHEQYF	TGTGCCACCAGCAGAGATCCCCAGGGGGCCCACGAGCAGTACTTC
.	TRBJ2-1	.	TRBV7-2	CASSPRGGLPNEQFF	TGTGCCAGCAGCCCTCGAGGCGGTCTACCCAATGAGCAGTTCTTC
TRBD1	TRBJ1-2	once	TRBV10-3	CAISVRGGAVGYGYTF	TGTGCCATCAGTGTGAGAGGGGGCGCGGTTGGATATGGCTACACCTTC
TRBD2	TRBJ2-7	.	TRBV28	CASSLTSGAKPYEQYF	TGTGCCAGCAGTTTGACTAGCGGGGCTAAACCCTACGAGCAGTACTTC
TRBD1	TRBJ1-4	.	TRBV6-1	CASSGGQLGTNEKLFF	TGTGCCAGCAGTGGGGGACAGCTGGGAACTAATGAAAAACTGTTTTTT
.	TRBJ2-7	.	TRBV25-1	CASSEGGNYEQYF	TGTGCCAGCAGTGAAGGGGGCAACTACGAGCAGTACTTC
TRBD1	TRBJ1-2	few	TRBV6-5	CASSGPGTEYGYTF	TGTGCCAGCAGTGGCCCCGGGACAGAGTATGGCTACACCTTC
TRBD2	TRBJ2-3	once	TRBV19	CASSPKGLAGGPSSTDTQYF	TGTGCCAGTAGTCCTAAGGGACTAGCGGGAGGGCCGTCCAGCACAGATACGCAGTATTTT
.	TRBJ2-7	.	TRBV10-1	CASRSSYEQYF	TGCGCCAGCAGGAGCTCCTACGAGCAGTACTTC
TRBD1	TRBJ1-4	.	TRBV2	CASRGTGWDEKLFF	TGTGCCAGCCGAGGGACAGGGTGGGATGAAAAACTGTTTTTT
.	TRBJ2-2	.	TRBV9	CASSVQGSGITGELFF	TGTGCCAGCAGCGTTCAGGGTAGCGGTATAACCGGGGAGCTGTTTTTT
TRBD1	TRBJ1-5	.	TRBV12-5	CASGAGAGGLPQHF	TGTGCTAGTGGTGCTGGGGCAGGGGGGCTGCCCCAGCATTTT
.	TRBJ2-1	few	TRBV2	CASGGDTQFF	TGTGCCAGCGGGGGGGACACCCAGTTCTTC
.	TRBJ2-3	.	TRBV5-1	CASSFGGKGTDTQYF	TGCGCCAGCAGCTTTGGGGGGAAGGGGACAGATACGCAGTATTTT